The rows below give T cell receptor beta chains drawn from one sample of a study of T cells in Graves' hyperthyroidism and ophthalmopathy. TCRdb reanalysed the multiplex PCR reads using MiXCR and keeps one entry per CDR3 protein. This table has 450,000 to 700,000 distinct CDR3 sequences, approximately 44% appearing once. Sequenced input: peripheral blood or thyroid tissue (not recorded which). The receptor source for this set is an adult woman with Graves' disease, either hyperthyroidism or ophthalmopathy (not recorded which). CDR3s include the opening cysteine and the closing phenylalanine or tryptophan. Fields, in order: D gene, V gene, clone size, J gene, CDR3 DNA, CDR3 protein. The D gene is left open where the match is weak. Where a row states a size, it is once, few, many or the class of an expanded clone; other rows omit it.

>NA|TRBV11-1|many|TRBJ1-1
TGTGCCAGCAGCTTAAAACAGGGTGTAACGGCTTTCTTT
CASSLKQGVTAFF
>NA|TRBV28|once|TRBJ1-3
TGTGCCAGCGGGCTTGTAGATGGAAACACCATATATTTT
CASGLVDGNTIYF
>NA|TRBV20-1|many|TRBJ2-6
TGCAGTGCGGTAATCGGCAGGGCCAACGTCCTGACTTTC
CSAVIGRANVLTF
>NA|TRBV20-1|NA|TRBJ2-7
TGCAGTGCTAGGAATCCGGGTTCGGCCTACGAGCAGTACTTC
CSARNPGSAYEQYF
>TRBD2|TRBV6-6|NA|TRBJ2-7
TGTGCCAGCAGTTACGGATTACGGGAGGGCCTGGACGAGCAGTACTTC
CASSYGLREGLDEQYF
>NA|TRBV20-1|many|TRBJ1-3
TGCAGTGGAAGGATAGACAGCAGAAACACCATATATTTT
CSGRIDSRNTIYF
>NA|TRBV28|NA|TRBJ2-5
TGTGCCAGCAGTTCACCGGGACAAGCACAAGAGACCCAGTACTTC
CASSSPGQAQETQYF
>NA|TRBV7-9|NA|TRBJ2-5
TGTGCCAGCAGTTTCCCCGTTAACGAGACCCTGTACTTC
CASSFPVNETLYF
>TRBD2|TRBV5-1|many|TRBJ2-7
TGCGCCAGCAGCATACTAGCGTCTAGCTCCTACGAGCAGTACTTC
CASSILASSSYEQYF
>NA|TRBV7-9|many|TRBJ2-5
TGTGCCAGCAGCTTAGGGGGGAGCGAGACCCAGTACTTC
CASSLGGSETQYF
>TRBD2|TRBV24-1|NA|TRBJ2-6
TGTGCCACCAGTGACCCGACTAGCGGGGCCTCTGGGGCCAACGTCCTGACTTTC
CATSDPTSGASGANVLTF
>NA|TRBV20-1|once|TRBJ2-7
TGCAGTGCGATAGAGCCCGGGGGGACAGGTCATCGGTCCTACGAGCAGTACTTC
CSAIEPGGTGHRSYEQYF
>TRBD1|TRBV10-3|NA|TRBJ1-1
TGTGCCATCAGTGAGCCGGGACAGGGAAACACTGAAGCTTTCTTT
CAISEPGQGNTEAFF
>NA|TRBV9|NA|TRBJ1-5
TGTGCCAGCAGCGCTCGGCCTCTCTTGGCAGGGGATCAGCCCCAGCATTTT
CASSARPLLAGDQPQHF
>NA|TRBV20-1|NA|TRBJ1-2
TGCAGTGCTAGAGCCCCGTGGTATGGCTACACCTTC
CSARAPWYGYTF
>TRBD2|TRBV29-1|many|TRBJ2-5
TGCAGCGTTGAAGCAGCGGGGAGGGGAGAGACCCAGTACTTC
CSVEAAGRGETQYF
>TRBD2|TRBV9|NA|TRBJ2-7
TGTGCCAGCAGCGTAGGACTAGCGCGGACCAAAGAGCAGTACTTC
CASSVGLARTKEQYF
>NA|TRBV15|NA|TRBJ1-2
TGTGCCACCAGCAGAGATCACAACTATGGCTACACCTTC
CATSRDHNYGYTF
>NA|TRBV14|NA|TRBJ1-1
TGTGCCAGCAGCCAAATTACAGGGGAAGCTTTCTTT
CASSQITGEAFF
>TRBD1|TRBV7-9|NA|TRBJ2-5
TGTGCCAGCAGCTTATCGGGACAGGGGGAGACCCAGTACTTC
CASSLSGQGETQYF
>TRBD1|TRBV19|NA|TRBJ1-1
TGTGCCACCAGCAGACAAGACAGGGTAGACACTGAAGCTTTCTTT
CATSRQDRVDTEAFF